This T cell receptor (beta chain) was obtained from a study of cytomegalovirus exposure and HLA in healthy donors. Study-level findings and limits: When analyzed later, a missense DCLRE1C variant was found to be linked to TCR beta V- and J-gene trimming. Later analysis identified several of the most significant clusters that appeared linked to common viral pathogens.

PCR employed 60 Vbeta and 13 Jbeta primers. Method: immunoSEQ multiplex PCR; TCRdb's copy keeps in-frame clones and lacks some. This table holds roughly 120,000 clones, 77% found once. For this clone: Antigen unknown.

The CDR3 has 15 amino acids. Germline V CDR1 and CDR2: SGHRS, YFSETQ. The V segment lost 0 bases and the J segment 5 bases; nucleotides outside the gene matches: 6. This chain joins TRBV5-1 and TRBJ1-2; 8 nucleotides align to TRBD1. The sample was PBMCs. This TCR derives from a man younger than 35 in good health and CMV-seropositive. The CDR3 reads CASSLVDRERYGYTF. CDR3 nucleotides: TGCGCCAGCAGCTTGGTGGACAGGGAGAGGTATGGCTACACCTTC.